A selection of T cell receptor beta chains follows, all from one sample in a study of regulatory T cells in long-lasting Graves disease. TCRdb ran MiXCR on the multiplex PCR reads and lists one entry per CDR3 protein. The data hold a few hundred thousand distinct CDR3 sequences, with around a fifth observed a single time. The material was peripheral blood mononuclear cells (PBMCs), obtained when the disease was refractory, from a patient treated with antithyroid drugs. These receptors all come from a female donor with Graves disease. Each CDR3 is given with its conserved first and last residue. A D gene is named only where the DNA matches it firmly. For some rows the clone size is stated as once, few or many, or as a class when expanded; others skip it.

V gene	D gene	J gene	clone size	CDR3 DNA	CDR3 protein
TRBV2	-	TRBJ2-5	many	TGTGCCAGCAGCAGCATTATAGGAGTTGGGGAGACCCAGTACTTC	CASSSIIGVGETQYF
TRBV29-1	TRBD2	TRBJ2-7	-	TGCAGCGTTTTGACTAGCGCAAACTACGAGCAGTACTTC	CSVLTSANYEQYF
TRBV5-1	TRBD1	TRBJ2-4	-	TGCGCCAGCAGCTTGGAACAGGGGTCCAACATTCAGTACTTC	CASSLEQGSNIQYF
TRBV28	-	TRBJ2-7	many	TGTGCCACTTCTCGGTCGCCGTCCTACGAGCAGTACTTC	CATSRSPSYEQYF
TRBV10-3	TRBD1	TRBJ1-1	-	TGTGCCATCAGCCAGGGGGCAGCTGAAGCTTTCTTT	CAISQGAAEAFF
TRBV28	-	TRBJ1-5	-	TGTGCCAGCAGTTTATACAGGTCTCAGCCCCAGCATTTT	CASSLYRSQPQHF
TRBV28	TRBD1	TRBJ1-5	many	TGTGCCAGCAAGCAGGGGGTATTCCAGCCCCAGCATTTT	CASKQGVFQPQHF
TRBV28	-	TRBJ2-5	many	TGTGCCAGCAGTTTATACGGCGCCAGTGTCGTCCAAGAGACCCAGTACTTC	CASSLYGASVVQETQYF
TRBV6-2/TRBV6-3	-	TRBJ2-2	few	TGTGCCAGCAGTTATTGGGGTAACACCGGGGAGCTGTTTTTT	CASSYWGNTGELFF
TRBV2	-	TRBJ1-4	many	TGTGCCAGCGGACGAAACCCTGCTGCAACTAATGAAAAACTGTTTTTT	CASGRNPAATNEKLFF
TRBV6-1	-	TRBJ2-7	few	TGTGCCAGCAGTGGTTTGGACATTACCTCCTACGAGCAGTACTTC	CASSGLDITSYEQYF
TRBV7-3	-	TRBJ2-2	few	TGTGCCAGCAGCTCCCGAGGGGGGGCAAACGCCGGGGAGCTGTTTTTT	CASSSRGGANAGELFF
TRBV6-4	-	TRBJ1-4	-	TGTGCCAGCAGTTACTCGACGGGGGAAGGTCTCGGAACTAATGAAAAACTGTTTTTT	CASSYSTGEGLGTNEKLFF
TRBV12-3/TRBV12-4	-	TRBJ2-2	few	TGTGCCAGCAGCAGGGGGGGGAACGGGGAGCTGTTTTTT	CASSRGGNGELFF
TRBV30	-	TRBJ1-1	-	TGTGCCTGGATAACCAAAGGAGGGATAGAAGCTTTCTTT	CAWITKGGIEAFF
TRBV29-1	-	TRBJ1-1	few	TGCAGCGTTGAAGATCTATTTACTGAAGCTTTCTTT	CSVEDLFTEAFF
TRBV19	-	TRBJ1-4	many	TGTGCCAGTAGTTCTGCGGGGGATAATGAAAAACTGTTTTTT	CASSSAGDNEKLFF
TRBV7-2	-	TRBJ2-7	many	TGTGCCAGCAGTACAGACGCGGGCCTACCCTACGAGCAGTACTTC	CASSTDAGLPYEQYF
TRBV5-4	TRBD1	TRBJ1-2	many	TGTGCCAGCAGCCAATTCGACAGGGAGGACTATGGCTACACCTTC	CASSQFDREDYGYTF
TRBV5-1	TRBD1	TRBJ1-4	-	TGCGCCAGCAGCGCGGAGGGGGCGCGGGGGGAAAAACTGTTTTTT	CASSAEGARGEKLFF
TRBV11-1	-	TRBJ2-2	few	TGTGCCAGCAGCGCCGGACGGGAAAGCACCGGGGAGCTGTTTTTT	CASSAGRESTGELFF
TRBV7-6	TRBD1	TRBJ1-3	few	TGTGCCAGCAGCCTGGGACAGCATGACTCTGGAAACACCATATATTTT	CASSLGQHDSGNTIYF
TRBV6-1	TRBD1	TRBJ2-3	-	TGTGCCAGCAGTGGCCGAGGACAGGGTTTAGATACGCAGTATTTT	CASSGRGQGLDTQYF
TRBV2	-	TRBJ1-2	many	TGTGCCAGCAGTGAAACCTATTTCAGGGGCTACACCTTC	CASSETYFRGYTF
TRBV7-6	-	TRBJ1-4	-	TGTGCCAGCAGGAGGGACACCGGGAATGAAAAACTGTTTTTT	CASRRDTGNEKLFF
TRBV7-2	TRBD1	TRBJ2-7	few	TGTGCCAGCAGCTTAGCGTCTTCTGGGACAGGAACCTACGAGCAGTACTTC	CASSLASSGTGTYEQYF
TRBV20-1	TRBD2	TRBJ2-5	many	TGCAGTACTCCGGGACTAGCGGGGCAAGAGACCCAGTACTTC	CSTPGLAGQETQYF
TRBV20-1	-	TRBJ2-5	-	TGCAGTGCTAGTGACGGGGGTGAAGAGACCCAGTACTTC	CSASDGGEETQYF
TRBV28	TRBD1	TRBJ2-7	many	TGTGCCAGCAGTTTTCAGGGGGCGAGCTCCTACGAGCAGTACTTC	CASSFQGASSYEQYF
TRBV30	-	TRBJ1-4	many	TGTGCCTGGAGTCCTCGAGGACGGAGGGAAAAACTGTTTTTT	CAWSPRGRREKLFF
TRBV6-5	TRBD1	TRBJ1-1	many	TGTGCCAGCAGTTTCCCCCGGGACAGGAACACTGAAGCTTTCTTT	CASSFPRDRNTEAFF
TRBV6-1	TRBD1	TRBJ2-7	many	TGTGCCAGCAGTGAAGTTAAGGGGGCGAGCTACGAGCAGTACTTC	CASSEVKGASYEQYF
TRBV19	-	TRBJ2-7	-	TGTGCCAGTAGTATCTACGGCGAGCAGTACTTC	CASSIYGEQYF
TRBV7-3	TRBD2	TRBJ2-7	-	TGTGCCAGCAGCCTTACTAGCGGGAAGGTCTACGAGCAGTACTTC	CASSLTSGKVYEQYF
TRBV6-5	-	TRBJ2-7	many	TGTGCCAGCAGTTCAGGGGTTCCCCACATCTACGAGCAGTACTTC	CASSSGVPHIYEQYF
TRBV7-2	-	TRBJ1-4	few	TGTGCCAGCAGCTTAGGAGCTTGGCGGAAAAGAAATGAAAAACTGTTTTTT	CASSLGAWRKRNEKLFF
TRBV5-1	-	TRBJ1-4	few	TGCGCCAGCAGCTTAAGGGGAACCCTCAATGAAAAACTGTTTTTT	CASSLRGTLNEKLFF
TRBV30	-	TRBJ2-1	-	TGTGCCTGGACCCAGGGGTCCCCCAATGAGCAGTTCTTC	CAWTQGSPNEQFF
TRBV12-3/TRBV12-4	-	TRBJ2-7	many	TGTGCCAGCAGTTTACTCCCCACTAAAAGCTCCTACGAGCAGTACTTC	CASSLLPTKSSYEQYF